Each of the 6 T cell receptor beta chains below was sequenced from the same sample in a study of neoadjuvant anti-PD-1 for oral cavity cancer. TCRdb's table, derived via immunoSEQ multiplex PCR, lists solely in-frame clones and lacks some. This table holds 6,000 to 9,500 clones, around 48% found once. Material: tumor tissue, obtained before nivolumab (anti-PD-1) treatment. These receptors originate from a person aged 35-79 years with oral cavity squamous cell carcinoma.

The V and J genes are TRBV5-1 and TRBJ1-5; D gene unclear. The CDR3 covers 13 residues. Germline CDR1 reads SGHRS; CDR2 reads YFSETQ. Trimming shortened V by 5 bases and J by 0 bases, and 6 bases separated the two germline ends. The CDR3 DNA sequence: TGCGCCAGCAGAGAGGGTAGCAATCAGCCCCAGCATTTT. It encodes CASREGSNQPQHF.

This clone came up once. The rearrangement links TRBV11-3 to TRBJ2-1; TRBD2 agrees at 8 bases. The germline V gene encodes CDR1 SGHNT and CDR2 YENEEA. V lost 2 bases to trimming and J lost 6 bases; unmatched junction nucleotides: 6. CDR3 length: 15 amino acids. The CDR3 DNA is TGTGCCAGCAGCTTAAGCGGGAGTTATTCCAATGAGCAGTTCTTC. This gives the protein CASSLSGSYSNEQFF.

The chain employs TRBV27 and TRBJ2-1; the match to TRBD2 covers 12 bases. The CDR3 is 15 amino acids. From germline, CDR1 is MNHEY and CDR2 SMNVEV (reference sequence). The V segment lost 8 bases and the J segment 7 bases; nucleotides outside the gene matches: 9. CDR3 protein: CASHDLTSGRNEQFF. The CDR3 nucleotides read TGTGCCAGCCATGACCTAACTAGCGGGAGGAATGAGCAGTTCTTC.

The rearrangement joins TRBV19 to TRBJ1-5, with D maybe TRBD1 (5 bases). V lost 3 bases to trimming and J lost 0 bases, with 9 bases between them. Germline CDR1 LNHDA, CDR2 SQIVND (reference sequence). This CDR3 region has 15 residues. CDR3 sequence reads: CASSMGPNSNQPQHF. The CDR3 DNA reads TGTGCCAGTAGTATGGGGCCTAATAGCAATCAGCCCCAGCATTTT.

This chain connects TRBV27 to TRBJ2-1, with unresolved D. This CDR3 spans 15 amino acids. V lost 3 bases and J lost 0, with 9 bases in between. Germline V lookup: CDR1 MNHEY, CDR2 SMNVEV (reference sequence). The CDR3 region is CASSLKFSSYNEQFF. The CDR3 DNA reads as TGTGCCAGCAGTTTGAAGTTTAGCTCCTACAATGAGCAGTTCTTC.

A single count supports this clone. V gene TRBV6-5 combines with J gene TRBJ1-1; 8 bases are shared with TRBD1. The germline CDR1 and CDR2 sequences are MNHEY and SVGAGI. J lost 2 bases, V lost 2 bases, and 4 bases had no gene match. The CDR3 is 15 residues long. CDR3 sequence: CASSYTTGGNTEAFF. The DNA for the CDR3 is TGTGCCAGCAGTTACACAACAGGGGGTAACACTGAAGCTTTCTTT.